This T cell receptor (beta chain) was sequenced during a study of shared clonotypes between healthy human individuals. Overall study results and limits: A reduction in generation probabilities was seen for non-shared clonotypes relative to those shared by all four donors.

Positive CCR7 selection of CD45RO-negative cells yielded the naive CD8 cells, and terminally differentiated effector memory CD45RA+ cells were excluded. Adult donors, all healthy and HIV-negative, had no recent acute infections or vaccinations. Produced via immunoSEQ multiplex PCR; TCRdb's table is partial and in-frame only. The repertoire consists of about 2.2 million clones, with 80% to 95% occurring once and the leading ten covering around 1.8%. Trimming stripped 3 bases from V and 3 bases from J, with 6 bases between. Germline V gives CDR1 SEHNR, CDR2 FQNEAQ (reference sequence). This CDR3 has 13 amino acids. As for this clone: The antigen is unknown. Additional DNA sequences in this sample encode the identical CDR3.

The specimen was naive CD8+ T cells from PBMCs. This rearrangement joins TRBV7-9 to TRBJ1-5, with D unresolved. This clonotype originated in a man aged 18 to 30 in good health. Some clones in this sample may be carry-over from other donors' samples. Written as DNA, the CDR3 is TGTGCCAGCAGCTTCGGCCCCAATCAGCCCCAGCATTTT. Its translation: CASSFGPNQPQHF.